The rows below give T cell receptor beta chains drawn from one sample of a study of cytomegalovirus exposure and HLA in healthy donors. Repertoires were generated with immunoSEQ multiplex PCR, while TCRdb's copy carries only in-frame clones and drops some. Among about 130,000 clones listed, less than 80% were seen once. Specimen: PBMCs. These receptor sequences come from a man aged 50 or older in good health and CMV-seronegative. The CDR3 runs from the conserved cysteine through the conserved F or W. Each record gives: J gene, V gene, clone size, D gene, CDR3 DNA, CDR3 protein. A D gene is named only where the DNA matches it firmly. Clone size is shown for a subset of rows, as once, few, many or a class of expanded clone.

J gene: TRBJ2-7; V gene: TRBV6-5; clone size: -; D gene: -; CDR3 DNA: TGTGCCAGCAGTTACGGTCGGACAGATGTCTCCTACGAGCAGTACTTC; CDR3 protein: CASSYGRTDVSYEQYF
J gene: TRBJ2-1; V gene: TRBV4-1; clone size: few; D gene: TRBD1; CDR3 DNA: TGCGCCAGCAGCCAACCCGGGACAGGCAATGAGCAGTTCTTC; CDR3 protein: CASSQPGTGNEQFF
J gene: TRBJ2-5; V gene: TRBV7-8; clone size: few; D gene: TRBD1; CDR3 DNA: TGTGCCAGCAGACCAGACAGGGGGAGCTTAGAGACCCAGTACTTC; CDR3 protein: CASRPDRGSLETQYF
J gene: TRBJ2-2; V gene: TRBV7-8; clone size: -; D gene: -; CDR3 DNA: TGTGCCAGCAGCTCGGCCCGGAGGGGGGGCATCGGGGAGCTGTTTTTT; CDR3 protein: CASSSARRGGIGELFF
J gene: TRBJ1-1; V gene: TRBV18; clone size: -; D gene: -; CDR3 DNA: TGTGCCAGCTCCCATAGGGAATGGGGCTGGACCCTCGCTTTCTTT; CDR3 protein: CASSHREWGWTLAFF
J gene: TRBJ1-6; V gene: TRBV10-3; clone size: -; D gene: -; CDR3 DNA: TGTGCCATACGACAAGGCCCAAATTCACCCCTCCACTTT; CDR3 protein: CAIRQGPNSPLHF
J gene: TRBJ1-2; V gene: TRBV7-6; clone size: -; D gene: TRBD1; CDR3 DNA: TGTGCCAGCAGCTTAGAGGGGGGACAGGGCCTTAACTATGGCTACACCTTC; CDR3 protein: CASSLEGGQGLNYGYTF
J gene: TRBJ1-1; V gene: TRBV14; clone size: few; D gene: TRBD1; CDR3 DNA: TGTGCCAGCAGCCAAGGGTATCTCAGGGGGCTTGCTTTCTTT; CDR3 protein: CASSQGYLRGLAFF
J gene: TRBJ1-1; V gene: TRBV10-2; clone size: -; D gene: TRBD1; CDR3 DNA: TGCGCCAGCAGTGAGACAGGGGTGAACACTGAAGCTTTCTTT; CDR3 protein: CASSETGVNTEAFF
J gene: TRBJ2-1; V gene: TRBV7-9; clone size: -; D gene: -; CDR3 DNA: TGTGCCAGCAGCCCCGGGACAAATAACGTCTACAATGAGCAGTTCTTC; CDR3 protein: CASSPGTNNVYNEQFF
J gene: TRBJ1-2; V gene: TRBV5-1; clone size: once; D gene: -; CDR3 DNA: TGCGCCAGCAGAGACGGGGGGACCCAAGATGGCTACACCTTC; CDR3 protein: CASRDGGTQDGYTF
J gene: TRBJ1-2; V gene: TRBV9; clone size: -; D gene: TRBD1; CDR3 DNA: TGTGCCAGCAGCTCCTACGCAGGGGGCTATGGCTACACCTTC; CDR3 protein: CASSSYAGGYGYTF
J gene: TRBJ2-1; V gene: TRBV7-8; clone size: few; D gene: TRBD2; CDR3 DNA: TGTGCCAGCAGCTTGGGGACTAGCGGGGGGCTCAATGAGCAGTTCTTC; CDR3 protein: CASSLGTSGGLNEQFF
J gene: TRBJ1-4; V gene: TRBV10-3; clone size: -; D gene: TRBD1; CDR3 DNA: TGTGCCATCAGTGAGTCTGAGGGGACAGGGGCGGAAAAACTGTTTTTT; CDR3 protein: CAISESEGTGAEKLFF
J gene: TRBJ2-7; V gene: TRBV30; clone size: few; D gene: TRBD2; CDR3 DNA: TGTGCCTGGAGTAGGGGACTAGGGGACTACGAGCAGTACTTC; CDR3 protein: CAWSRGLGDYEQYF
J gene: TRBJ1-1; V gene: TRBV19; clone size: -; D gene: -; CDR3 DNA: TGTGCCAGTAGTATCAGGGGCCTGAACACTGAAGCTTTCTTT; CDR3 protein: CASSIRGLNTEAFF
J gene: TRBJ2-1; V gene: TRBV11-3; clone size: -; D gene: -; CDR3 DNA: TGTGCCAGCAGCCCGACAGGACATGAGCAGTTCTTC; CDR3 protein: CASSPTGHEQFF